This T cell receptor beta chain is from a study of immune evolution from preneoplasia to lung adenocarcinoma. Premalignant or tumor cells were enriched by macro-dissection after pathologic assessment. Regarding the study as a whole: Normal lung had the highest top T cell clone frequencies. Clonality was highest in normal lung, lower in later-stage lesions apparently. KRAS-mutant nodules had the highest T cell clonality.

A word on this clone: Its antigen is as yet unknown.

CDR1 is LGHNT and CDR2 is FRNRAP in the germline V gene. The CDR3 loop spans 15 amino acids. V lost 1 base and J lost 6, with 12 bases in between. Method: immunoSEQ multiplex PCR; TCRdb's copy keeps in-frame clones and lacks some. The sample holds some 15,000 clones, about four fifths seen once. The clonotype comes from a person between 65 and 79 years old with lung adenocarcinoma. Specimen: FFPE minimally invasive lung adenocarcinoma tissue. The chain employs TRBV12-5 and TRBJ2-2; D may be TRBD1 or TRBD2 (5 bases each). The CDR3 is CASGLEPSGPGELFF. The CDR3, as DNA: TGTGCTAGTGGTTTGGAACCCTCGGGGCCCGGGGAGCTGTTTTTT. Full variable domain (missing parts from reference TRBV12-5 and TRBJ2-2): DARVTQTPRHKVTEMGQEVTMRCQPILGHNTVFWYRQTMMQGLELLAYFRNRAPLDDSGMPKDRFSAEMPDATLATLKIQPSEPRDSAVYFCASGLEPSGPGELFFGEGSRLTVL.